This entry concerns a single T cell receptor beta chain. Its specificity is not known. The donors were members of the validation cohort, which comprised under 150 subjects and was separate from the first cohort of several hundred subjects. The repertoire was sequenced with immunoSEQ multiplex PCR; TCRdb's copy has only in-frame clones and lacks some. The data hold 280,000 or so clones, with 88% observed a single time. This specimen comes from a study of cytomegalovirus exposure and HLA in healthy donors. Study summary: The platform used for the 120 or so validation repertoires matched that of the 600 to 800 first-cohort repertoires, a later analysis reported.

Study-level findings and limits: The listing of roughly 160 TCR beta chains classed them as cytomegalovirus-associated. CMV antigen specificity of a few CMV-associated chains was confirmed in vitro.

Germline CDR1 MNHNS, CDR2 SASEGT. The CDR3 totals 16 residues. Losses at the gene ends were 2 bases for V and 3 bases for J; bases not matched to a gene: 9. The rearrangement uses TRBV6-1 and TRBJ2-7; 8 positions agree with TRBD1. This TCR was sampled from a young woman in good health and CMV-seronegative. Sequencing was done on a sample of PBMCs. CDR3 DNA: TGTGCCAGCAGTGAATTTGCGGCAGGGGGCCGCTACGAGCAGTACTTC. This sequence encodes CASSEFAAGGRYEQYF.